Listed below are T cell receptor beta chains from one sample, sequenced in a study of blood T cells in healthy people across ages. One entry per CDR3 protein results from TCRdb running MiXCR on the 5' RACE reads. The sample consists of around 800,000 distinct CDR3 sequences, about 26% of them appearing once. The same sample was also studied in work on T cells of mothers and their children.

Sequenced material: blood. The receptors originated from a boy between 10 and 17 years old in good health. CDR3s leave out the opening cysteine and the closing phenylalanine or tryptophan. Each record gives: V gene, J gene, CDR3 protein.

>TRBV5-1|TRBJ2-3
ASSSFAGGHSTDTQY
>TRBV10-3|TRBJ1-1
AISDETVNTEAF
>TRBV6-5|TRBJ1-5
ASSYSKGADQPQH
>TRBV20-1|NA
SATGLAGGPRYEQY
>TRBV6-6|TRBJ2-3
ASRSAGTAPQTDTQY
>TRBV20-1|TRBJ2-5
SARGGQNQETQY
>TRBV5-1|TRBJ2-7
ASSHDRGEQY
>TRBV5-1|TRBJ1-2
ASSLADRINEGYT
>TRBV7-2|TRBJ2-7
ASSPWTLTYEQY
>TRBV12-3/TRBV12-4|TRBJ2-7
ASKDRHEQY
>TRBV6-1|TRBJ1-2
ASSEVGQPYGYT
>TRBV10-2|NA
ASSGVPKETQY
>TRBV12-3/TRBV12-4|TRBJ2-2
ASSAGVITGELF
>TRBV29-1|TRBJ1-3
SGRDVGNTIY
>TRBV12-3/TRBV12-4|TRBJ1-4
ASSLSPTSKLF
>TRBV5-6|TRBJ1-3
ASSSTGPSGNTIY
>TRBV27|NA
ASSQAGQGAYNEQF
>TRBV5-1|TRBJ1-1
ASSLGGGSNTEAF
>TRBV6-1|TRBJ2-4
ASSPQGVAKNIQY
>TRBV7-9|TRBJ1-5
ASGLTNQPQH
>TRBV10-3|TRBJ2-5
AISESAPVGGFYTETQY
>TRBV4-1|TRBJ2-7
ASSRPGQVPSYEQY
>TRBV12-3/TRBV12-4|TRBJ2-3
ASRINGGTDTQY
>TRBV12-3/TRBV12-4|TRBJ1-3
ASSPLGVTGNTIY
>TRBV5-1|TRBJ2-5
ASSLGPGGETQY
>TRBV10-2|TRBJ2-7
ASSEHLRASSYEQY
>TRBV3-1|NA
ASSQGGSGGYEQY
>TRBV20-1|TRBJ2-1
SLAGASGFYNEQF
>TRBV9|TRBJ1-2
ASSVGLGGYT
>TRBV3-1|TRBJ1-4
ASSQVLGTREKLF
>TRBV29-1|TRBJ2-7
SVGSGEYEQY
>TRBV7-9|TRBJ2-5
ASSLKEVQETQY
>TRBV2|TRBJ2-3
ASSRQGTADTQY
>TRBV28|TRBJ2-5
ASSTQGTETQY
>TRBV30|NA
AWSVQGTSYEQY
>TRBV28|TRBJ2-5
ASSFLLQAFQETQY
>TRBV5-5|TRBJ2-5
ASSLGLGGSQETQY
>TRBV6-1|TRBJ2-1
AILGGGRRVLEQF
>TRBV29-1|TRBJ2-3
SVEGMSGENTDTQY
>TRBV18|TRBJ2-4
ASSPRLAGAWDIQY
>TRBV5-1|TRBJ2-5
ASSLAVQRQGIETQY
>TRBV12-3/TRBV12-4|TRBJ1-4
ASTPGQPNEKLL
>TRBV6-1|TRBJ1-2
ASSARTGGNYGYT
>TRBV5-1|TRBJ2-1
ASSLDYRKF
>TRBV20-1|TRBJ2-5
SASKAGVEETQY
>TRBV18|TRBJ2-5
ASSPQDRQETQY
>TRBV5-1|TRBJ1-6
AGSRQGQNSPLH
>TRBV9|TRBJ1-2
ASSVEESFYGYT
>TRBV12-3/TRBV12-4|TRBJ1-6
ASSLRGQGIALH
>TRBV28|TRBJ2-5
ASSSVRSGGTQETQY
>TRBV12-3/TRBV12-4|TRBJ1-2
AIVRQGEAYGYT
>TRBV30|TRBJ1-1
AWSLGMNTEAF
>TRBV12-3/TRBV12-4|TRBJ2-1
ASSSGGGPYNEQF
>TRBV7-2|TRBJ2-7
ASSLGQVPYEQY
>TRBV7-2|TRBJ2-5
ASSWAIRETQY
>TRBV7-9|TRBJ2-2
ASSYRDRDAGELF
>TRBV20-1|TRBJ2-2
SANRANTGEPF
>TRBV7-9|TRBJ2-1
ASSGTGTGIREQF
>TRBV5-1|TRBJ2-2
ASSLDRSGTGELF
>TRBV20-1|TRBJ1-4
SARPEEKLF